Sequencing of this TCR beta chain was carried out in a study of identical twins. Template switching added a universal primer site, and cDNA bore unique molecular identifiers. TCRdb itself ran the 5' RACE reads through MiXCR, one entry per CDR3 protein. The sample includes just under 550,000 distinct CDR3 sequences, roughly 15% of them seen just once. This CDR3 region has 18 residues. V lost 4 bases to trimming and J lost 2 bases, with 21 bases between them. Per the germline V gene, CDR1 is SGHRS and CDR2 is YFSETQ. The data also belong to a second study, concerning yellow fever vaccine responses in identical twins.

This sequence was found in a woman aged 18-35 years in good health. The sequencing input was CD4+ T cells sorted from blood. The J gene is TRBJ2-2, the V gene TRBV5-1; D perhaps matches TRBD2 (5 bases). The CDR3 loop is CASSERVSISANTGELFF. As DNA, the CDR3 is TGCGCCAGCAGCGAGAGGGTTTCGATATCAGCAAACACCGGGGAGCTGTTTTTT.